This record looks at one T cell receptor beta chain sequence and its context. Its antigen is still unknown. A history of autoimmune disease or systemic immunosuppression excluded patients. This sample is drawn from a study of OX40 agonist ivuxolimab in advanced cancers. Study summary: Among those enrolled, mean age was around 60 years (range roughly 20 to 79) and approximately 83% were male. Patients with prior anti-PD-1, anti-PD-L1 or anti-CTLA-4 therapy were eligible; about 41% had some.

Sequencing was performed with immunoSEQ multiplex PCR; in TCRdb, only in-frame clones are kept and a portion is missing. The repertoire holds around 78,000 clones, with about nine tenths as singletons. Study-wide points: Averaging showed that CD8+ T cells had more expanded clones than CD4+ did.

The CDR3 is 15 residues long. The germline CDR1 and CDR2 sequences are SNHLY and FYNNEI. The V end lost 2 bases, the J end lost 10 bases, and 15 bases lay between the germline ends. Sample: CD4+ or CD8+ T cells sorted from blood, taken in a trial of the OX40 agonist ivuxolimab. This clonotype was sampled from an adult with an advanced solid tumor such as melanoma, head and neck, liver or kidney cancer. The V call is TRBV2, the J call TRBJ1-6, with unresolved D. CDR3 bases: TGTGCCAGCAGTGAACGCCAGACGGCGGTGTCACCCCTCCACTTT. It is translated as CASSERQTAVSPLHF.